A selection of T cell receptor beta chains follows, all from one sample in a study of shared clonotypes between healthy human individuals. Libraries were prepared by immunoSEQ multiplex PCR; TCRdb keeps only in-frame clonotypes and omits some of them. The data show hundreds of thousands of clones, about 95% seen once. Sequencing was carried out using naive CD8+ T cells sorted from blood. Receptors originate from a woman aged 25 to 39 in good health. Both conserved end residues are trimmed from each CDR3. Each record gives: V gene, CDR3 length, CDR3 protein.

v_gene: TRBV2; len: 8; CDR3aa: ASGTYEQY
v_gene: TRBV25-1; len: 9; CDR3aa: ASSEVGEQF
v_gene: TRBV28; len: 10; CDR3aa: ASSFGGNEQY
v_gene: TRBV6-1; len: 11; CDR3aa: ASRGTATYEQY
v_gene: TRBV19; len: 12; CDR3aa: ASRHRGNNYGYT
v_gene: TRBV5-1; len: 12; CDR3aa: ASSLVEQPTEQY
v_gene: TRBV6-5; len: 12; CDR3aa: ASRPGSYTDTQY
v_gene: TRBV5-6; len: 13; CDR3aa: ASSLLAGASYEQY
v_gene: TRBV11-3; len: 11; CDR3aa: ASSPQDSTEAF
v_gene: TRBV4-1; len: 13; CDR3aa: ASSQRQVTNEKLF
v_gene: TRBV28; len: 12; CDR3aa: ASSTSGMYYEQY
v_gene: TRBV5-5; len: 16; CDR3aa: ASSHQGEGTVSSYEQY
v_gene: TRBV13; len: 12; CDR3aa: ASSLSVLYNEQF
v_gene: TRBV19; len: 15; CDR3aa: ASSISPVGLMNTEAF
v_gene: TRBV28; len: 14; CDR3aa: ASRDRQGANPGELF
v_gene: TRBV9; len: 10; CDR3aa: ASSVGADTQY